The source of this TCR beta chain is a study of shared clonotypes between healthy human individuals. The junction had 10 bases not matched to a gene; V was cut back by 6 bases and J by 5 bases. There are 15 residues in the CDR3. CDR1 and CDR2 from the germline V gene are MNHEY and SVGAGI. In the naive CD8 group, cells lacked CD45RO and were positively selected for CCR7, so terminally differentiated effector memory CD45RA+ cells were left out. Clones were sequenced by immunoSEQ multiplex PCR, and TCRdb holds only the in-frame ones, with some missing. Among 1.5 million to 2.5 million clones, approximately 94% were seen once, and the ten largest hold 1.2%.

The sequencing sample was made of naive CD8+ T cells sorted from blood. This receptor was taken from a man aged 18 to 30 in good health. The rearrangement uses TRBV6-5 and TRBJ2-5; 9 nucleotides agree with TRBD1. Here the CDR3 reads CASRPTTGGGETQYF. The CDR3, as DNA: TGTGCCAGCAGGCCAACTACAGGGGGCGGGGAGACCCAGTACTTC.